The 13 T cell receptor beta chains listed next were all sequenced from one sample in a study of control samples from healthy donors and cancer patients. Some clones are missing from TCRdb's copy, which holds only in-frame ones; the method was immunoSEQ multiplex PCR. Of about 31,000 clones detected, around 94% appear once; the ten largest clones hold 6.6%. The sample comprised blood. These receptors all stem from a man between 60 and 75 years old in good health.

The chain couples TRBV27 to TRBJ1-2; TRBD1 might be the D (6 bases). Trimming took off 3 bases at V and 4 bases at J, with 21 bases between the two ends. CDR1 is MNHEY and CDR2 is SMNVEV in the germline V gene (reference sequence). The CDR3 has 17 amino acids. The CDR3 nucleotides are TGTGCCAGCAGTTTTAGGGGGAGGTCGCAGGGACCCTATGGCTACACCTTC. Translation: CASSFRGRSQGPYGYTF.

The CDR3 DNA reads TGTGCCAGCAGCTTGGCGTTAGCAGGCAACCAAGAGACCCAGTACTTC. It yields the protein CASSLALAGNQETQYF. This chain uses TRBV5-5 with TRBJ2-5; D unclear. Between the trimmed V and J ends, which lost 0 bases and 0 bases, there was a span of 12 bases. CDR3 length equals 16 residues. Germline-derived CDR1 and CDR2 are SGHKS and YYEKEE (reference sequence).

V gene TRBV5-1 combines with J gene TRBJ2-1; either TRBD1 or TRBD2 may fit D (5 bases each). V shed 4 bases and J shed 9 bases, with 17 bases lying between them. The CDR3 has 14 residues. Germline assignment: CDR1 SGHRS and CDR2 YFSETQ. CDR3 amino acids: CASSQEPLGTEQFF. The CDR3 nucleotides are TGCGCCAGCAGCCAAGAACCTCTGGGGACTGAGCAGTTCTTC.

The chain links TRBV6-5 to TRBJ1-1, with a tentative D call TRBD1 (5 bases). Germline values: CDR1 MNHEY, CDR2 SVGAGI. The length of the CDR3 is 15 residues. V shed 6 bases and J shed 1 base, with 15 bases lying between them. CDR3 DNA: TGTGCCAGCAGCTACCAGGGTTATGGGAACACTGAAGCTTTCTTT. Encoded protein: CASSYQGYGNTEAFF.

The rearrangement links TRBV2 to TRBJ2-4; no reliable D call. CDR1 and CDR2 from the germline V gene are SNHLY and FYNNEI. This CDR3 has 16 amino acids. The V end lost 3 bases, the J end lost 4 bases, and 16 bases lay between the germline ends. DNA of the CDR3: TGTGCCAGCAGTGAGGAGAGACGGGTGACAAAAAACATTCAGTACTTC. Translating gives CASSEERRVTKNIQYF.

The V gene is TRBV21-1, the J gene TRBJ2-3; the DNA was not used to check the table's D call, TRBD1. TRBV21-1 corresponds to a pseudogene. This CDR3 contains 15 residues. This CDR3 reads CASSPIPGHTDTQYF. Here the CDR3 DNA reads TGTGCCAGCAGCCCGATACCAGGGCACACAGATACGCAGTATTTT.

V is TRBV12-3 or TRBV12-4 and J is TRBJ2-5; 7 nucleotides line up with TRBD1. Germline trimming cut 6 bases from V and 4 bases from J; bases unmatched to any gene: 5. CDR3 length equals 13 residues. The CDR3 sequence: CASSQDRRETQYF. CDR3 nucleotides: TGTGCCAGCAGCCAGGACAGGAGAGAGACCCAGTACTTC.

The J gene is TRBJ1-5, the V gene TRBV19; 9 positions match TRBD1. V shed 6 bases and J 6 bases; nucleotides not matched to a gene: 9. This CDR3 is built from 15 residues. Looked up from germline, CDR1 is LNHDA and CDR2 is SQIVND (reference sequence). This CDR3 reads CASSRSGTGIQPQHF. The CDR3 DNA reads TGTGCCAGTAGCCGGTCCGGGACAGGGATTCAGCCCCAGCATTTT.

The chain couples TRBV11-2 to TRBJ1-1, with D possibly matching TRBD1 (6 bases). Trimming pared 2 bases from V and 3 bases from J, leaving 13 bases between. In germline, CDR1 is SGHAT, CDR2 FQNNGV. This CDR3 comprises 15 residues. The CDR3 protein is CASSLSQGTDTEAFF. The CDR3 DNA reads TGTGCCAGCAGCTTAAGTCAGGGGACGGACACTGAAGCTTTCTTT.

The CDR3: CASSTPGGWGYGYTF. In DNA, the CDR3 is TGTGCCAGCAGCACTCCCGGGGGATGGGGTTATGGCTACACCTTC. V and J are TRBV28 and TRBJ1-2, with D maybe TRBD1 (5 bases). V lost 6 bases, J lost 5 bases, and 19 bases lay in between. This CDR3 is 15 amino acids long. Germline V gene lookup returns CDR1 MDHEN and CDR2 SYDVKM.

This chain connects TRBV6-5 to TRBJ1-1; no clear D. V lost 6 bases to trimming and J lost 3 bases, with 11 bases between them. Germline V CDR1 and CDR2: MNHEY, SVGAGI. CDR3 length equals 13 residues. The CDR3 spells CASSRQVYTEAFF. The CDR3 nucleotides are TGTGCCAGCAGCCGGCAGGTTTACACTGAAGCTTTCTTT.

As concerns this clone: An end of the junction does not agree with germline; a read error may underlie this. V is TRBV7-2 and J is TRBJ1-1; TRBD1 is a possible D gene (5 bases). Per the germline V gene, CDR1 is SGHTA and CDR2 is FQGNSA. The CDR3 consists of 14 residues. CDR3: CASSPGQPGDEASF. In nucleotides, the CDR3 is TGTGCCAGCAGTCCAGGACAACCGGGGGATGAAGCTTCCTTT.

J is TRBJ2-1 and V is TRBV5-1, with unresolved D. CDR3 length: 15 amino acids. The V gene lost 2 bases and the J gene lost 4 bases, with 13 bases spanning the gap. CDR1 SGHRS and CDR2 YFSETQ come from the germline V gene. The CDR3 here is CASSFREDLYNEQFF. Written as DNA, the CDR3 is TGCGCCAGCAGCTTCCGAGAGGACCTATACAATGAGCAGTTCTTC.